This paragraph covers one TCR beta chain sequence. Antigen: not known. These data originate in a study of post-analysis software for immune sequencing data. The length of the CDR3 is 16 residues. The germline V gene encodes CDR1 SGHRS and CDR2 YFSETQ. V was clipped by 0 bases and J by 5 bases; unmatched bases: 5. Study-level findings and limits: Patients had higher frequencies than controls of five TRBV segments, including TRBV5-6, TRBV5-1 and TRBV20-1.

Researchers reported that TCR beta cDNA libraries carried unique molecular identifiers. Via MiXCR, TCRdb re-called the PCR reads, giving one row per CDR3 protein. The sample lists fewer than 550,000 distinct CDR3 sequences, under 40% seen once, with 6% in the top ten. The chain recombines TRBV5-1 with TRBJ2-3; 11 positions agree with TRBD2. What was sequenced was blood. This receptor was taken from a girl aged 2-17 years with multiple sclerosis. The CDR3 coding sequence is TGCGCCAGCAGCTTGGTAGCGGGGGGGCATCAAGATACGCAGTATTTT. Translating gives CASSLVAGGHQDTQYF.